This section outlines one T cell receptor beta chain sequence together with its context. The antigen is unknown. The data derive from a study of early T cells in non-severe SARS-CoV-2 infection. On the study more broadly: Sequencing of unsorted whole blood was done on bulk RNA, leaving chains unpaired. The study, taken as a whole, reports: CD4 and private specificities were missed by VDJdb matching, which favored anti-spike CD8 responses.

V was pared by 5 bases and J by 8 bases, with 31 bases between. The CDR3 consists of 19 residues. The germline V gene encodes CDR1 MGHRA and CDR2 YSYEKL. Molecules of cDNA were individually given unique molecular identifiers that were attached to them. Each CDR3 protein is one row after TCRdb ran MiXCR on the 5' RACE reads. Among some 96,000 distinct CDR3 sequences listed, approximately 11% were seen once. The receptor was derived from an adult who was a healthcare worker with PCR-confirmed SARS-CoV-2 infection or an uninfected control (not recorded which). The genes are TRBV4-1 and TRBJ2-1; D is perhaps TRBD2 (7 bases). The sequencing here drew on whole blood, taken at baseline. The CDR3 loop reads CASSWIRGRDPPGGDEQFF. The CDR3 region has the DNA TGCGCCAGCAGCTGGATCAGGGGTCGAGACCCGCCGGGGGGCGATGAGCAGTTCTTC.